Listed below are T cell receptor beta chains from one sample, sequenced in a study of glioma-infiltrating T cells. MiXCR, applied by TCRdb to the multiplex PCR reads, yields one record per CDR3 protein. The sample holds over 100,000 distinct CDR3 sequences; less than 30% are singletons and the top ten take about a third. Sequenced sample: glioma tissue, nonneoplastic brain tissue, or PBMCs (not recorded which). The source is a human donor with low-grade glioma or glioblastoma, undergoing nonglioma brain surgery, or in good health (not recorded which). CDR3s include the opening cysteine and the closing phenylalanine or tryptophan. The order of the fields is D gene, clone size, V gene, J gene, CDR3 protein, CDR3 DNA. The D gene is left open where the match is weak. A row's size may be missing; if present it is once, few, many or a size class.

-	many	TRBV30	TRBJ2-7	CAWSPGQFFEQYF	TGTGCCTGGAGTCCCGGACAGTTTTTCGAGCAGTACTTC
-	few	TRBV19	TRBJ2-7	CASSDSTSYEQYF	TGTGCCAGTAGCGACAGTACCTCCTACGAGCAGTACTTC
-	many	TRBV29-1	TRBJ1-2	CSVEDLQGGGYTF	TGCAGCGTTGAAGATCTACAGGGTGGCGGCTACACCTTC
TRBD2	many	TRBV4-2	TRBJ2-7	CASSQEGGTYEQYF	TGTGCCAGCAGCCAAGAGGGGGGGACCTACGAGCAGTACTTC
TRBD1	many	TRBV10-3	TRBJ2-7	CAARPGQGGTEQYF	TGTGCCGCGCGCCCGGGACAGGGGGGGACCGAGCAGTACTTC
-	many	TRBV18	TRBJ1-1	CASSPTEDRTEAFF	TGTGCCAGCTCACCAACAGAGGACCGGACTGAAGCTTTCTTT
-	many	TRBV20-1	TRBJ2-5	CSALHQVQETQYF	TGCAGTGCTCTCCATCAGGTTCAAGAGACCCAGTACTTC
TRBD1	-	TRBV20-1	TRBJ1-2	CSAENRGGYGYTF	TGCAGTGCTGAGAACAGGGGTGGCTATGGCTACACCTTC
-	-	TRBV3-1	TRBJ1-1	CASSQAQGMNTEAFF	TGTGCCAGCAGCCAAGCTCAGGGGATGAACACTGAAGCTTTCTTT
-	few	TRBV5-1	TRBJ2-5	CASSLAGTSLETQYF	TGCGCCAGCAGCTTGGCAGGGACAAGCCTTGAGACCCAGTACTTC
-	-	TRBV11-2	TRBJ2-5	CASSLERVYQETQYF	TGTGCCAGCAGCTTAGAGAGAGTATACCAAGAGACCCAGTACTTC
-	-	TRBV5-1	TRBJ2-3	CASSLDVRTDTQYF	TGCGCCAGCAGCTTGGATGTACGCACAGATACGCAGTATTTT
TRBD2	many	TRBV20-1	TRBJ2-1	CSANWLTGGYEQFF	TGCAGTGCCAATTGGCTCACGGGAGGTTATGAGCAGTTCTTC
TRBD1	-	TRBV20-1	TRBJ2-1	CSARDLGQGYEQFF	TGCAGTGCTAGAGATCTGGGACAGGGTTACGAGCAGTTCTTC
TRBD1	many	TRBV29-1	TRBJ1-3	CSVTGGGNTIYF	TGCAGCGTTACAGGGGGAGGAAACACCATATATTTT
TRBD1	many	TRBV7-3	TRBJ1-1	CASSRGQLSRGLNTEAFF	TGTGCCAGCAGCCGGGGACAGTTGAGTCGGGGGCTTAACACTGAAGCTTTCTTT
-	many	TRBV25-1	TRBJ1-5	CASSPGLSNQPQHF	TGTGCCAGCAGCCCTGGACTGAGCAATCAGCCCCAGCATTTT
TRBD1	-	TRBV10-3	TRBJ1-5	CAISETGQAASNQPHHF	TGTGCCATCAGTGAGACTGGACAGGCGGCTAGCAATCAGCCCCATCATTTT
-	-	TRBV7-9	TRBJ2-7	CASSRDTFYEQYF	TGTGCCAGCAGCCGGGACACCTTCTACGAGCAGTACTTC
-	-	TRBV30	TRBJ1-1	CAWSTISGHANTEAFF	TGTGCCTGGAGTACTATATCTGGTCACGCGAACACTGAAGCTTTCTTT
-	many	TRBV6-1	TRBJ1-2	CASITNYGYTF	TGTGCCAGCATCACTAACTATGGCTACACCTTC
-	many	TRBV20-1	TRBJ2-1	CSASFKEGEQFF	TGCAGTGCTAGTTTCAAGGAAGGGGAGCAGTTCTTC
TRBD2	many	TRBV7-2	TRBJ2-3	CASGRAADTQYF	TGTGCGAGCGGGAGGGCCGCAGATACGCAGTATTTT
TRBD1	-	TRBV5-5	TRBJ1-1	CASSSTENRGANTEAFF	TGTGCCAGCAGCTCGACGGAAAACAGGGGAGCGAACACTGAAGCTTTCTTT
TRBD1	-	TRBV5-4	TRBJ1-3	CASSPGGNSGNTIYF	TGTGCCAGCAGCCCAGGGGGCAACTCTGGAAACACCATATATTTT
-	few	TRBV12-3/TRBV12-4	TRBJ2-1	CASRNTTGYNEQFF	TGTGCCAGCAGAAACACCACTGGGTACAATGAGCAGTTCTTC
-	-	TRBV28	TRBJ2-5	CASSPPRQQDKETQYF	TGTGCCAGCAGTCCCCCCCGGCAGCAGGATAAAGAGACGCAGTACTTC
-	many	TRBV7-9	TRBJ2-3	CAGARASGTDTQYF	TGTGCCGGGGCTAGGGCCAGCGGCACAGATACGCAGTATTTT
-	many	TRBV20-1	TRBJ1-5	CSARAEGGQPQHF	TGCAGTGCTAGGGCGGAGGGGGGGCAGCCCCAGCATTTT
-	many	TRBV9	TRBJ2-1	CASSGPSYNEQFF	TGTGCCAGCAGCGGACCCTCCTACAATGAGCAGTTCTTC
-	-	TRBV7-2	TRBJ2-5	CASSLGGVKVRGETQYF	TGTGCCAGCAGCTTAGGGGGGGTGAAGGTCCGAGGAGAGACCCAGTACTTC
-	many	TRBV4-3	TRBJ2-7	CASSQDRYYEQYF	TGCGCCAGCAGCCAAGATCGTTACTACGAGCAGTACTTC
TRBD1	-	TRBV4-1	TRBJ1-6	CASSQDGRGHSPLHF	TGCGCCAGCAGCCAAGATGGCAGGGGGCATTCACCCCTCCACTTT
TRBD1	-	TRBV19	TRBJ2-2	CASESSTGATGELFF	TGTGCCTCCGAGTCCTCGACAGGGGCCACCGGGGAGCTGTTTTTT
-	-	TRBV12-3/TRBV12-4	TRBJ2-3	CASKIANTDTRYF	TGTGCCAGCAAAATTGCCAACACAGATACGCGGTATTTT
TRBD1	many	TRBV25-1	TRBJ1-1	CASSARDRGSWNTEAFF	TGTGCCAGCAGTGCGAGGGACAGGGGGTCTTGGAACACTGAAGCTTTCTTT
-	many	TRBV20-1	TRBJ2-7	CSADRYNDTSYEQYF	TGCAGTGCCGACCGTTATAATGACACGTCCTACGAGCAGTACTTC
TRBD1	many	TRBV27	TRBJ1-5	CASSRQGISNQPQHF	TGTGCCAGCAGCAGACAGGGCATTAGCAATCAGCCCCAGCATTTT
TRBD2	few	TRBV4-2	TRBJ2-7	CASSQGAGTSAYEQYF	TGTGCCAGCAGCCAAGGGGCGGGGACTAGCGCCTACGAGCAGTACTTC
-	few	TRBV19	TRBJ1-5	CASQVQGAQPQHF	TGTGCCAGCCAGGTGCAGGGAGCCCAGCCCCAGCATTTT
-	-	TRBV7-2	TRBJ2-7	CASSPTYEQYF	TGTGCCAGCAGCCCTACATACGAGCAGTACTTC
-	many	TRBV2	TRBJ1-5	CASSLQTSNQPQHF	TGTGCCAGCAGTCTACAGACCAGCAATCAGCCCCAGCATTTT
TRBD2	many	TRBV27	TRBJ2-1	CASSFSPPLAAHNEQFF	TGTGCCAGCAGTTTTTCCCCACCCCTAGCGGCCCACAATGAGCAGTTCTTC
-	-	TRBV19	TRBJ1-5	CASSTRTDTQHF	TGTGCCAGTAGTACCCGCACAGATACGCAGCATTTT
TRBD1	-	TRBV18	TRBJ2-7	CASSPATGIAYEQYF	TGTGCCAGCTCACCGGCGACAGGGATAGCCTACGAGCAGTACTTC
-	many	TRBV2	TRBJ2-1	CASSDRLFYNEQFF	TGTGCCAGCAGTGATAGGCTCTTCTACAATGAGCAGTTCTTC
-	many	TRBV25-1	TRBJ1-3	CASSLWGSSGNTIYF	TGTGCCAGCTCCCTTTGGGGGAGCTCTGGAAACACCATATATTTT
-	-	TRBV7-2	TRBJ2-1	CASNFKQPSEGSSYNEQFF	TGTGCCAGCAACTTTAAACAGCCATCCGAGGGGAGCTCCTACAATGAGCAGTTCTTC
-	-	TRBV20-1	TRBJ1-1	CSARDEAAWRGTTEAFF	TGCAGTGCTAGAGATGAGGCAGCCTGGAGGGGAACCACCGAAGCTTTCTTT
-	-	TRBV30	TRBJ1-5	CAWSGGHSQPQHF	TGTGCCTGGAGTGGAGGGCACAGTCAGCCCCAGCATTTT
TRBD2	few	TRBV29-1	TRBJ2-7	CSGKTGTSSYEQYF	TGCAGCGGAAAAACCGGGACTAGTTCCTACGAGCAGTACTTC
-	many	TRBV18	TRBJ1-1	CASSALGGGAEAFF	TGTGCCAGCTCGGCCTTAGGCGGGGGCGCTGAAGCTTTCTTT
TRBD1	many	TRBV25-1	TRBJ1-5	CASSRQGRNQPQHF	TGTGCCAGCAGTCGACAGGGGAGAAATCAGCCCCAGCATTTT
TRBD1	many	TRBV27	TRBJ2-5	CASSYTGDQETQYF	TGTGCCAGCAGCTACACAGGGGATCAAGAGACCCAGTACTTC
-	many	TRBV27	TRBJ2-1	CASSPPGLHYNEQFF	TGTGCCAGCAGTCCCCCGGGACTCCACTACAATGAGCAGTTCTTC